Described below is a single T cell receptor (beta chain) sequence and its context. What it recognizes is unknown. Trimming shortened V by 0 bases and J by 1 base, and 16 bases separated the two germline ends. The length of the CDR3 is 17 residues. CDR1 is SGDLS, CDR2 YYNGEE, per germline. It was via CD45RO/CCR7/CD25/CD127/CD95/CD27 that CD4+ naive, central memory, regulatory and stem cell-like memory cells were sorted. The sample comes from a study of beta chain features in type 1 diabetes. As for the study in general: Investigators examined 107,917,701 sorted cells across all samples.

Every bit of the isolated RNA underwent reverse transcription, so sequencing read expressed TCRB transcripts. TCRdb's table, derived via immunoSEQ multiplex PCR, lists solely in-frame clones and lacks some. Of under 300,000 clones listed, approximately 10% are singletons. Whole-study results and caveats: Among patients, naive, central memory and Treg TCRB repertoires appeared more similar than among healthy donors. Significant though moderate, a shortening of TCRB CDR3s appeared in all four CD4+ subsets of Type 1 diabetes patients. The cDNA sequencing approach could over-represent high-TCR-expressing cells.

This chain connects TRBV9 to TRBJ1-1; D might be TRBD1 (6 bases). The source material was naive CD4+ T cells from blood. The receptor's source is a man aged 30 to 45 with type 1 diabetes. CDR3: CASSVGVRAGANTEAFF. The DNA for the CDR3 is TGTGCCAGCAGCGTAGGGGTCAGGGCAGGGGCGAACACTGAAGCTTTCTTT.